These T cell receptor beta chains were read from a single sample in a study of brain T cells in children with intractable seizures. Assay used: immunoSEQ multiplex PCR; TCRdb lists only in-frame clones, some missing. The data show about 41,000 clones, with 80% to 95% seen just once and 6.3% held by the top ten. The specimen was peripheral blood, collected at surgery. These receptors were obtained from a girl aged 2 to 9 with tuberous sclerosis and intractable seizures. Each CDR3 is given with its conserved first and last residue. The order of the fields is D gene, J gene, V gene, clone size, CDR3 DNA, CDR3 protein. The D gene is left open where the match is weak. Clone size appears in some rows only: once, few, many, or a class for an expanded clone.

>.|TRBJ2-5|TRBV3-1/TRBV3-2|.
TGTGCCAGCAGCCAAGGACTCCAGCATCGTGAGACCCAGTACTTC
CASSQGLQHRETQYF
>.|TRBJ1-5|TRBV19|.
TGTGCCAGTAGTATAATCCCGTATAGCAATCAGCCCCAGCATTTT
CASSIIPYSNQPQHF
>.|TRBJ1-1|TRBV6-5|few
TGTGCCAGTGAGTGGGGGGGTACGGACACTGAAGCTTTCTTT
CASEWGGTDTEAFF
>.|TRBJ1-2|TRBV6-5|.
TGTGCCAGCCTAAACAGGGAAAACTATGGCTACACCTTC
CASLNRENYGYTF
>.|TRBJ1-1|TRBV4-1|.
TGCGCCAGCAGCCAAGATATGGGCAGATTGAACACTGAAGCTTTCTTT
CASSQDMGRLNTEAFF
>.|TRBJ2-5|TRBV29-1|.
TGCAGCGTTCCGACAGCCCAAGAGACCCAGTACTTC
CSVPTAQETQYF
>.|TRBJ2-5|TRBV21-1|.
TGTGCCAGCAGCCCTATCCGGGACAGGGGGTGTGAAGAGACCCAGTACTTC
CASSPIRDRGCEETQYF
>.|TRBJ2-1|TRBV10-2|.
TGCGCCAGCAGTGATTGGGGGGATGAGCAGTTCTTC
CASSDWGDEQFF
>.|TRBJ2-1|TRBV20-1|.
TGCAGTGCTAGTGATCTTGGGAGCTCCTACAATGAGCAGTTCTTC
CSASDLGSSYNEQFF
>TRBD2|TRBJ2-7|TRBV6-5|.
TGTGCCAGCAGTTCCTCTGGGGAGGGGTCTTTCAACGAGCAGTACTTC
CASSSSGEGSFNEQYF
>TRBD1|TRBJ2-6|TRBV5-1|once
TGCGCCAGCGGAGTAGGGGACAGTAAAACCAACGTCCTGACTTTC
CASGVGDSKTNVLTF
>TRBD1|TRBJ1-1|TRBV18|.
TGTGCCAGCTCCCCCGTCCGGGACAGGGGAGGGACTGAAGCTTTCTTT
CASSPVRDRGGTEAFF
>TRBD2|TRBJ2-1|TRBV30|.
TGTGCCTGGAGAGAGACTAGCGGGGGTAATGAGCAGTTCTTC
CAWRETSGGNEQFF
>TRBD1|TRBJ1-1|TRBV24-1|.
TGTGCCACCAGGCCTGACAGGGCAGACTCCACTGAAGCTTTCTTT
CATRPDRADSTEAFF
>.|TRBJ2-5|TRBV24-1|.
TGTGCCACCAGTGATCCTTCAGGGGTGGAGACCCAGTACTTC
CATSDPSGVETQYF
>.|TRBJ1-1|TRBV11-2|.
TGTGCCAGCAGCTCACAGGTGAACACTGAAGCTTTCTTT
CASSSQVNTEAFF
>.|TRBJ2-5|TRBV5-8|.
TGTGCCAGCAGCGGGATGGGTGGCGAGACCCAGTACTTC
CASSGMGGETQYF
>.|TRBJ2-6|TRBV11-2|.
TGTGCCAGCAGCTTAGTGGTTCGGGATTGGTCTGGGGCCAACGTCCTGACTTTC
CASSLVVRDWSGANVLTF
>.|TRBJ2-2|TRBV24-1|.
TGTGCCACCAGTGACGCTAGGGGGGTCGGGGAGCTGTTTTTT
CATSDARGVGELFF
>.|TRBJ1-3|TRBV30|.
TGTGCCTGGAATAGCCAGGGAGTCTCTGGAAACACCATATATTTT
CAWNSQGVSGNTIYF
>TRBD1|TRBJ1-2|TRBV6-5|.
TGTGCCAGCAATAATCGACAGGGAGGAGGCTACACCTTC
CASNNRQGGGYTF
>.|TRBJ2-1|TRBV6-4|.
TGTGCCAGCAGTGTCCAGAAATCATCCTACAATGAGCAGTTCTTC
CASSVQKSSYNEQFF
>.|TRBJ1-2|TRBV24-1|.
TGTGCCACCAGTGATAGTGGCTATGGCTACACCTTC
CATSDSGYGYTF
>.|TRBJ1-1|TRBV6-4|.
TGTGCCAGCAGTGTCGACGCCGGAATGAACACTGAAGCTTTCTTT
CASSVDAGMNTEAFF
>TRBD2|TRBJ2-7|TRBV7-8|.
TGTGCCAGCAGCCCCCGACTAGCGTTGGACTACGAGCAGTACTTC
CASSPRLALDYEQYF
>TRBD1|TRBJ1-1|TRBV10-2|.
TGCGCCACTATAGGGTCAGGGGGACCTGAAGCTTTCTTT
CATIGSGGPEAFF
>TRBD1|TRBJ1-5|TRBV6-4|once
TGTGCCAGCAGTGACGGGACAGGGGGCAATCAGCCCCAGCATTTT
CASSDGTGGNQPQHF